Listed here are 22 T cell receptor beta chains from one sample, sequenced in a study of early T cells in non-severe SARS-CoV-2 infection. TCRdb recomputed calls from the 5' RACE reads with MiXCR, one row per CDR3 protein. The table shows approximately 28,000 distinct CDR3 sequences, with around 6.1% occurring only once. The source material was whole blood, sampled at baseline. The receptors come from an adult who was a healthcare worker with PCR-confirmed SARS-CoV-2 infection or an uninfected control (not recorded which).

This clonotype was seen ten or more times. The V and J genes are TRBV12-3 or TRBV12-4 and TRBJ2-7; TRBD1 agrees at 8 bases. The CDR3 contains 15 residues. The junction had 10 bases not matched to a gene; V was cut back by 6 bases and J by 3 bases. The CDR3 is CASSRGQGMGYEQYF. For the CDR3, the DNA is TGTGCCAGCAGCCGAGGACAGGGCATGGGCTACGAGCAGTACTTC.

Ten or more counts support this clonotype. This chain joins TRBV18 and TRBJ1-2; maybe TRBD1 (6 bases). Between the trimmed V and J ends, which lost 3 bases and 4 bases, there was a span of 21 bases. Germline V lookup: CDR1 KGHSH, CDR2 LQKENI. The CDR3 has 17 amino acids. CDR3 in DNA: TGTGCCAGCTCACCGGAGCAGGGTGCCCTAGGGGGCTATGGCTACACCTTC. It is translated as CASSPEQGALGGYGYTF.

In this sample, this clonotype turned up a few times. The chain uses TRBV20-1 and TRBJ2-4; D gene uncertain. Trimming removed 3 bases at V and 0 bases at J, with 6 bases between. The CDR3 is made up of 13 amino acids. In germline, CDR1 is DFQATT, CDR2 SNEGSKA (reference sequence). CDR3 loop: CSASGPAKNIQYF. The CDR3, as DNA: TGCAGTGCTAGTGGGCCAGCCAAAAACATTCAGTACTTC.

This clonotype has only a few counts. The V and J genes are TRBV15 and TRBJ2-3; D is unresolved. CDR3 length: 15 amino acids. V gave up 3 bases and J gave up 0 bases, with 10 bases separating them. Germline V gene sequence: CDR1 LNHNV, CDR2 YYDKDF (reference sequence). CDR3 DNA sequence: TGTGCCACCAGCAGGGAACAGCTTAGCACAGATACGCAGTATTTT. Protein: CATSREQLSTDTQYF.

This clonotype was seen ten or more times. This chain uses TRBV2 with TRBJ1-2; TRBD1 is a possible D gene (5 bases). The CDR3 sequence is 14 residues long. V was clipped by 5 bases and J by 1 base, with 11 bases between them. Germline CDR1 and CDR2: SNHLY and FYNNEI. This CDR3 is CASSSGTVNYGYTF. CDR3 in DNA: TGTGCCAGCAGTTCCGGGACTGTTAACTATGGCTACACCTTC.

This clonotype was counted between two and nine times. The CDR3 coding sequence is TGTGCCAGCAGCCCTCGGGACAGGGCCCACGAGCAGTACTTC. It specifies CASSPRDRAHEQYF. The V call is TRBV7-9, the J call TRBJ2-7, with TRBD1 identical over 9 bases. Trimming removed 5 bases from V and 5 bases from J; junction bases left unmatched: 7. CDR1 SEHNR and CDR2 FQNEAQ come from the germline V gene (reference sequence). The CDR3 loop spans 14 amino acids. The full variable domain, with the rest looked up from reference TRBV7-9 and TRBJ2-7, is DTGVSQNPRHKITKRGQNVTFRCDPISEHNRLYWYRQTLGQGPEFLTYFQNEAQLEKSRLLSDRFSAERPKGSFSTLEIQRTEQGDSAMYLCASSPRDRAHEQYFGPGTRLTVT.

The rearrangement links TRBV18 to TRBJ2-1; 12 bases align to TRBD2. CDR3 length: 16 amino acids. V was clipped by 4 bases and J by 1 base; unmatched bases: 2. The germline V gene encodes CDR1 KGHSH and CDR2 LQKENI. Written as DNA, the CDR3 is TGTGCCAGCTCACTGACTAGCGGGAGTTCCTACAATGAGCAGTTCTTC. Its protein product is CASSLTSGSSYNEQFF.

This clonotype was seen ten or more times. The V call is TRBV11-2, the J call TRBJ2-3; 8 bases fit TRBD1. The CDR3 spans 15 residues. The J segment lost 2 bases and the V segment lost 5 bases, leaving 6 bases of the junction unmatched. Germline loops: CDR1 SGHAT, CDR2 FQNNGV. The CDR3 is CASSRQGMPTDTQYF. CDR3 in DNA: TGTGCCAGCAGCAGACAGGGGATGCCCACAGATACGCAGTATTTT.

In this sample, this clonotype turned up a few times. DNA of the CDR3: TGTGCCAGCAGCAAGGACAGGGGGTCCTACAATGAGCAGTTCTTC. Encoded protein: CASSKDRGSYNEQFF. The V call is TRBV7-2, the J call TRBJ2-1; 10 positions match TRBD1. The CDR3 has 15 residues. V shed 5 bases, J shed 1 base, and the junction held 2 bases outside the gene matches. Germline V CDR1 and CDR2: SGHTA, FQGNSA.

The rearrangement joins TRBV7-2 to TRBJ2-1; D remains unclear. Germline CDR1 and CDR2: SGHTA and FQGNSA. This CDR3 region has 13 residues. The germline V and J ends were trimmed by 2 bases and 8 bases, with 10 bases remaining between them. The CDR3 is CASSLSSNDEQFF. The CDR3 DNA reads TGTGCCAGCAGCTTATCTAGTAACGATGAGCAGTTCTTC.

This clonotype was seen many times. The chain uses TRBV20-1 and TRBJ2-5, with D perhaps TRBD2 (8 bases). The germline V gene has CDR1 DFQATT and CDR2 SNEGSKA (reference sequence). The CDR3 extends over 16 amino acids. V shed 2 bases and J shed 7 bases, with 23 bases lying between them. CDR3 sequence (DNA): TGCAGTGCTAGAAAACCGGGACTAGGGGGCCTGGGGACCCAGTACTTC. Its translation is CSARKPGLGGLGTQYF.

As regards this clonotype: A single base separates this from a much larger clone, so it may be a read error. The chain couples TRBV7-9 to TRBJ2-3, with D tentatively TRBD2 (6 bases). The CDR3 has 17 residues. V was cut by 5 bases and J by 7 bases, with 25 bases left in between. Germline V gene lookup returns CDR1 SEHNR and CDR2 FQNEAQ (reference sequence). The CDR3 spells CASSPLPAGPLTYTQYF. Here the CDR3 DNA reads TGTGCCAGCAGCCCCTTACCAGCGGGCCCCTTGACATATACGCAGTATTTT.

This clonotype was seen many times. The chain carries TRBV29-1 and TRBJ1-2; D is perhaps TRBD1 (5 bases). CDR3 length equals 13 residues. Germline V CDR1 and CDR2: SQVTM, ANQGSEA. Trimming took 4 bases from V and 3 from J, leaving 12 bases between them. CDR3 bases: TGCAGCGTTGTCGGGACGGGGGACTATGGCTACACCTTC. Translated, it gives CSVVGTGDYGYTF.

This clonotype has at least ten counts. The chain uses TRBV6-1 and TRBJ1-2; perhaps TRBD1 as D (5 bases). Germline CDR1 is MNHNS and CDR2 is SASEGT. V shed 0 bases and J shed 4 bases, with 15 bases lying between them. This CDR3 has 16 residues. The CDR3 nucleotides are TGTGCCAGCAGTGAAGCGGTGGGCACAGGCGGCTATGGCTACACCTTC. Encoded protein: CASSEAVGTGGYGYTF.

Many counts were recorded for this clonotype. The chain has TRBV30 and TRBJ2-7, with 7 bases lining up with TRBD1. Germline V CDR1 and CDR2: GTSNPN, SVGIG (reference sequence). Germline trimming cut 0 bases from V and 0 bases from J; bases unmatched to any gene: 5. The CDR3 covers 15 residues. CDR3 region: CAWSVYGTVSYEQYF. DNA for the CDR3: TGTGCCTGGAGTGTCTACGGGACAGTCTCCTACGAGCAGTACTTC.

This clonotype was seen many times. The CDR3 protein is CASSGAPGTHYEQYF. CDR3 sequence (DNA): TGCGCCAGCAGTGGAGCCCCAGGTACCCACTACGAGCAGTACTTC. J is TRBJ2-7 and V is TRBV5-1, with D unresolved. The CDR3 is 15 residues long. Trimming took off 5 bases at V and 3 bases at J, with 18 bases between the two ends. Looked up from germline, CDR1 is SGHRS and CDR2 is YFSETQ.

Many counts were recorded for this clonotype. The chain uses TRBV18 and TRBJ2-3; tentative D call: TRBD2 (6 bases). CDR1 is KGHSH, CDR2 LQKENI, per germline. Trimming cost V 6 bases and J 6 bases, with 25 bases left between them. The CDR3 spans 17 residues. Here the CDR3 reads CASSLDVLGLRRDTQYF. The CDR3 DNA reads TGTGCCAGCTCCCTGGATGTCCTGGGACTGCGACGGGATACGCAGTATTTT.

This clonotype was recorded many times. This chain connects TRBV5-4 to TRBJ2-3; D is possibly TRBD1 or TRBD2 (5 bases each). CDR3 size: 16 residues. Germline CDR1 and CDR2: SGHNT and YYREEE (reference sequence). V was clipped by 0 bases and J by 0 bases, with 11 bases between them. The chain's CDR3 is CASSLGGASSTDTQYF. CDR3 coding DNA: TGTGCCAGCAGCTTGGGAGGGGCCTCTAGCACAGATACGCAGTATTTT. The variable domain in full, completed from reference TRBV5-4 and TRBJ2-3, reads ETGVTQSPTHLIKTRGQQVTLRCSSQSGHNTVSWYQQALGQGPQFIFQYYREEENGRGNFPPRFSGLQFPNYSSELNVNALELDDSALYLCASSLGGASSTDTQYFGPGTRLTVL.

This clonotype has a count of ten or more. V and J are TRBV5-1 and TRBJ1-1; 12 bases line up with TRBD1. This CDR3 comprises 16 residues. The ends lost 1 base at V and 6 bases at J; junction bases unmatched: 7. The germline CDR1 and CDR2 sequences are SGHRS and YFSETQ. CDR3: CASSLSGTGGTAEAFF. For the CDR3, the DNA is TGCGCCAGCAGCTTGAGTGGGACAGGGGGCACCGCTGAAGCTTTCTTT.

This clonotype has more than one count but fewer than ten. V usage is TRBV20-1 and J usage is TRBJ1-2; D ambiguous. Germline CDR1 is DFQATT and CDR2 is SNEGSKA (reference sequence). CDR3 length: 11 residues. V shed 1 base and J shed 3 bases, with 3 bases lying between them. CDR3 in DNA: TGCAGTGCTAGAGGGGACTATGGCTACACCTTC. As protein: CSARGDYGYTF.

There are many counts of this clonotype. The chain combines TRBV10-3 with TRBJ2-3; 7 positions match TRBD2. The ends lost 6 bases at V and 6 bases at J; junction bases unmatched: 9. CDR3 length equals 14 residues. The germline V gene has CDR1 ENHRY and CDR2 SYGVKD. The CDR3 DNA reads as TGTGCCATCAGCCAGATGACTAGCCGCGATACGCAGTATTTT. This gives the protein CAISQMTSRDTQYF.

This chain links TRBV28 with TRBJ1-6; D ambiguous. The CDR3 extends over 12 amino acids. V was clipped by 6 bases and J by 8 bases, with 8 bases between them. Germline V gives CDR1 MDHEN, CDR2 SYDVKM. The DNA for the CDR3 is TGTGCCAGCAGCCGGACCCATTCACCCCTCCACTTT. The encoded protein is CASSRTHSPLHF. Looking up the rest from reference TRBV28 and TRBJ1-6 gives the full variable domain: DVKVTQSSRYLVKRTGEKVFLECVQDMDHENMFWYRQDPGLGLRLIYFSYDVKMKEKGDIPEGYSVSREKKERFSLILESASTNQTSMYLCASSRTHSPLHFGNGTRLTVT.